The 20 T cell receptor beta chains presented below share a single source sample, sequenced in a study of technical replicates of blood from several donors. The table came from immunoSEQ multiplex PCR; TCRdb's copy has only in-frame clones and leaves some out. The table lists about 60,000 clones, approximately 87% of them singletons. Sequencing was carried out using PBMCs. Source of these receptors: a human donor in good health. Some clones in this sample may be carry-over from other donors' samples.

This clone was observed a handful of times. The chain has TRBV5-4 and TRBJ2-1; 11 bases are shared with TRBD2. Germline-derived CDR1 and CDR2 are SGHNT and YYREEE (reference sequence). The J segment lost 10 bases and the V segment lost 4 bases, leaving 10 bases of the junction unmatched. This CDR3 is 15 amino acids long. CDR3 region: CASSRGLAGTGEQFF. The CDR3 DNA reads as TGTGCCAGCAGCAGAGGACTAGCGGGCACGGGCGAGCAGTTCTTC.

V is TRBV19 and J is TRBJ2-1, with 7 bases aligning to TRBD2. The germline CDR1 and CDR2 sequences are LNHDA and SQIVND (reference sequence). J lost 7 bases, V lost 1 base, and 7 bases had no gene match. This CDR3 region has 15 residues. CDR3 sequence (DNA): TGTGCCAGTAGTATAGGGACTAGTACTGGAAATGAGCAGTTCTTC. Its translation: CASSIGTSTGNEQFF.

The genes are TRBV18 and TRBJ2-7, with D perhaps TRBD1 (5 bases). The CDR3 runs 12 residues. V dropped 3 bases and J dropped 6 bases, with 9 bases sitting between them. The germline CDR1 and CDR2 sequences are KGHSH and LQKENI. The CDR3 DNA is TGTGCCAGCTCACCGTCCAGGGTCGAGCAGTACTTC. Protein product: CASSPSRVEQYF.

The chain carries TRBV7-6 and TRBJ2-7; 11 bases are shared with TRBD2. V lost 5 bases and J lost 8; bases outside the gene matches: 5. The CDR3 extends over 13 amino acids. In germline, CDR1 is SGHVS, CDR2 FNYEAQ. The CDR3 loop is CASSTSGGRQQYF. CDR3 in DNA: TGTGCCAGCAGCACTAGCGGGGGACGCCAGCAGTACTTC.

The V gene is TRBV5-6, the J gene TRBJ1-4; maybe TRBD1 (6 bases). CDR1 SGHDT and CDR2 YYEEEE come from the germline V gene. V was pared by 5 bases and J by 8 bases, with 22 bases between. There are 16 residues in the CDR3. In nucleotides, the CDR3 is TGTGCCAGCAGTCAGTGGGGGGGCAACGTTAACGAAAAACTGTTTTTT. This codes for CASSQWGGNVNEKLFF.

V and J are TRBV30 and TRBJ1-5; D is undetermined. CDR1 is GTSNPN and CDR2 is SVGIG in the germline V gene (reference sequence). This CDR3 has 12 amino acids. The V end was cut by 3 bases, the J end by 4 bases, with 7 bases between. The CDR3 DNA follows: TGTGCCTGGAGCGCCCAGAATCAGCCCCAGCATTTT. It translates to CAWSAQNQPQHF.

The chain uses TRBV10-3 and TRBJ2-7; D might be TRBD1 (7 bases). The CDR3 sequence is 14 residues long. With 7 bases removed from V and 2 bases from J, the gap between germline ends came to 15 bases. The germline gives CDR1 ENHRY, CDR2 SYGVKD. In DNA, the CDR3 is TGTGCCATCACCCAGGGCAGGGGGGCCTACGAGCAGTACTTC. It yields the protein CAITQGRGAYEQYF.

The chain couples TRBV9 to TRBJ1-5; D is ambiguous. The V gene's germline CDR1 is SGDLS and CDR2 YYNGEE. The CDR3 spans 14 residues. V was shortened by 4 bases and J by 0 bases, with 8 bases between the two germline ends. The CDR3 reads CASSPGFSNQPQHF. As DNA, the CDR3 is TGTGCCAGCAGCCCAGGCTTTAGCAATCAGCCCCAGCATTTT.

By sample share, this clone is medium-sized. Other DNA variants within this sample encode the same CDR3. V is TRBV4-3 and J is TRBJ2-1; 11 bases line up with TRBD2. The CDR3 runs 15 residues. The germline V gene encodes CDR1 LGHNA and CDR2 YSLEER. The junction had 0 bases not matched to a gene; V was cut back by 3 bases and J by 2 bases. Here the CDR3 reads CASSQTSGAYNEQFF. The CDR3 DNA reads TGCGCCAGCAGCCAGACTAGCGGGGCCTACAATGAGCAGTTCTTC.

The chain has TRBV7-3 and TRBJ2-3; D is perhaps TRBD1 (6 bases). The germline CDR1 and CDR2 sequences are SGHTA and FQGTGA. The CDR3 runs 16 residues. Trimming took off 5 bases at V and 1 base at J, with 16 bases between the two ends. The CDR3 protein is CASSAHRDLRTDTQYF. The CDR3 DNA reads TGTGCCAGCAGCGCCCACAGGGACCTTCGCACAGATACGCAGTATTTT.

This chain joins TRBV7-6 and TRBJ1-6; perhaps TRBD1 as D (6 bases). Germline V gene lookup returns CDR1 SGHVS and CDR2 FNYEAQ. The CDR3 is 16 residues long. With 3 bases removed from V and 7 bases from J, the gap between germline ends came to 16 bases. The CDR3 DNA reads TGTGCCAGCAGCTTCGATACAGGGAGGGGCAATTCACCCCTCCACTTT. This codes for CASSFDTGRGNSPLHF.

This chain joins TRBV19 and TRBJ1-2, with TRBD1 as a possible D gene (6 bases). CDR3 length: 18 amino acids. Trimming removed 9 bases from V and 6 bases from J, with 32 bases in between. CDR1 and CDR2 from the germline V gene are LNHDA and SQIVND (reference sequence). CDR3 sequence (DNA): TGTGCCAGCAAACCTAGGGGACAAAATCTAGGTTTGATTGATGGCTACACCTTC. Its protein is CASKPRGQNLGLIDGYTF.

V and J are TRBV18 and TRBJ2-1, with 7 positions matching TRBD1. This CDR3 region has 17 residues. In germline, CDR1 is KGHSH, CDR2 LQKENI. The J segment lost 9 bases and the V segment lost 4 bases, leaving 18 bases of the junction unmatched. The CDR3 reads CASSLDRIGQIPGEQFF. The CDR3 DNA reads as TGTGCCAGCTCACTGGACAGGATCGGGCAGATACCGGGTGAGCAGTTCTTC.

The chain links TRBV10-3 to TRBJ2-3, with 11 bases aligning to TRBD1. The CDR3 consists of 14 residues. Per the germline V gene, CDR1 is ENHRY and CDR2 is SYGVKD. The V segment lost 8 bases and the J segment 4 bases; nucleotides outside the gene matches: 5. The CDR3 nucleotides read TGTGCCATCTGGACAGGGGGCATTCCAGATACGCAGTATTTT. Protein sequence: CAIWTGGIPDTQYF.

A few counts support this clone. The rearrangement uses TRBV13 and TRBJ1-1; D gene uncertain. The CDR3 covers 12 residues. V lost 3 bases to trimming and J lost 6 bases, with 8 bases between them. Germline V gives CDR1 PRHDT, CDR2 FYEKMQ (reference sequence). CDR3 in DNA: TGTGCCAGCAGCTTTGCGCTGCCTGAAGCTTTCTTT. It specifies CASSFALPEAFF.

The V and J genes are TRBV5-1 and TRBJ1-2; D is possibly TRBD1 (6 bases). This CDR3 is built from 14 residues. Germline V gives CDR1 SGHRS, CDR2 YFSETQ. Between the trimmed V and J ends, which lost 6 bases and 2 bases, there was a span of 14 bases. The CDR3 sequence: CASTDSSPNYGYTF. In nucleotides, the CDR3 is TGCGCCAGCACGGACAGTTCTCCGAACTATGGCTACACCTTC.

The V gene is TRBV5-1, the J gene TRBJ1-1, with D perhaps TRBD1 (6 bases). Trimming removed 4 bases from V and 2 bases from J, with 12 bases in between. The CDR3 totals 14 residues. CDR1 and CDR2 (germline): SGHRS, YFSETQ. This CDR3 reads CASSIHRDNTEAFF. CDR3 sequence (DNA): TGCGCCAGCAGCATTCACAGGGATAACACTGAAGCTTTCTTT.

This clone was observed a single time. The V call is TRBV7-3, the J call TRBJ2-1; 8 bases align to TRBD1. CDR1 is SGHTA and CDR2 is FQGTGA in the germline V gene. Unmatched junction bases numbered 10, after V lost 3 bases and J lost 0 bases. There are 18 residues in the CDR3. The CDR3 spells CASSLGWGQASSYNEQFF. The DNA for the CDR3 is TGTGCCAGCAGCTTGGGGTGGGGACAGGCCAGCTCCTACAATGAGCAGTTCTTC.

The chain links TRBV20-1 to TRBJ2-5; D might be TRBD1 (6 bases). V was pared by 6 bases and J by 9 bases, with 14 bases between. This CDR3 comprises 11 residues. CDR1 DFQATT and CDR2 SNEGSKA come from the germline V gene (reference sequence). CDR3 DNA: TGCAGTGCCTGGGACACCCCCTCCCAGTACTTC. This sequence encodes CSAWDTPSQYF.

The J gene is TRBJ1-1, the V gene TRBV27, with TRBD1 as a possible D gene (5 bases). Trimming pared 2 bases from V and 8 bases from J, leaving 12 bases between. The CDR3 contains 13 residues. Germline V gene sequence: CDR1 MNHEY, CDR2 SMNVEV (reference sequence). CDR3 protein: CASSLGASFEAFF. In DNA, the CDR3 is TGTGCCAGCAGTTTAGGGGCTAGTTTCGAAGCTTTCTTT.